A single sample is the source of the 26 T cell receptor beta chains below, sequenced in a study of T cells after yellow fever vaccination. Via MiXCR, TCRdb re-called the 5' RACE reads, giving one row per CDR3 protein. The data hold about 260,000 distinct CDR3 sequences, with 3.6% observed a single time. Specimen: PBMCs, collected 15 days after the yellow fever booster vaccination. The receptors here all came from a man aged 18-30 years who received the YFV17D yellow fever vaccine.

This clonotype was observed many times. The gene calls are TRBV5-1 and TRBJ2-1; D not certain. The V gene's germline CDR1 is SGHRS and CDR2 YFSETQ. The CDR3 is 15 residues long. Trimming took off 5 bases at V and 2 bases at J, with 14 bases between the two ends. CDR3 DNA sequence: TGCGCCAGCAGTTCCTCAGTCCTTACCTACAATGAGCAGTTCTTC. It specifies CASSSSVLTYNEQFF. Looking up the rest from reference TRBV5-1 and TRBJ2-1 gives the full variable domain: KAGVTQTPRYLIKTRGQQVTLSCSPISGHRSVSWYQQTPGQGLQFLFEYFSETQRNKGNFPGRFSGRQFSNSRSEMNVSTLELGDSALYLCASSSSVLTYNEQFFGPGTRLTVL.

The table lists this clonotype with many counts. The rearrangement links TRBV29-1 to TRBJ1-2, with no clear D. This CDR3 spans 13 amino acids. Trimming cost V 3 bases and J 4 bases, with 12 bases left between them. Per germline, CDR1 SQVTM and CDR2 ANQGSEA. In DNA, the CDR3 is TGCAGCGTTGAGACGCAGGACCGCTATGGCTACACCTTC. It is translated as CSVETQDRYGYTF.

This clonotype showed up many times. The rearrangement uses TRBV10-2 and TRBJ1-6, with unresolved D. This CDR3 has 14 residues. Germline V CDR1 and CDR2: WSHSY, SAAADI. Trimming removed 11 bases at V and 4 bases at J, with 15 bases between. Written as DNA, the CDR3 is TGCGCCCCCCCAGGACGGCTTTATAATTCACCCCTCCACTTT. Residues: CAPPGRLYNSPLHF.

A note on this clonotype: A much larger clone lies a single base off, so this may be a read error. This sequence joins TRBV7-8 and TRBJ2-3; 8 bases are shared with TRBD2. This CDR3 is 16 amino acids long. The germline V gene has CDR1 SGHVS and CDR2 FQNEAQ. V was clipped by 8 bases and J by 0 bases; unmatched bases: 10. The CDR3 DNA sequence: TGTGCCAGCTGGTTTTCGGGGGGGGCCAGCACAGATACGCAGTATTTT. It codes for CASWFSGGASTDTQYF.

In its sample, this clonotype was seen many times. V is TRBV2 and J is TRBJ2-5; tentatively, D is TRBD2 (6 bases). Trimming pared 4 bases from V and 2 bases from J, leaving 8 bases between. Germline V gives CDR1 SNHLY, CDR2 FYNNEI. CDR3 length: 13 residues. The DNA of the CDR3 is TGTGCCAGCAGTGTGGCGGGGCAAGAGACCCAGTACTTC. Its translation is CASSVAGQETQYF.

The table lists this clonotype with many counts. The gene calls are TRBV10-3 and TRBJ1-2; possibly TRBD1 for D (5 bases). Germline V gives CDR1 ENHRY, CDR2 SYGVKD. Between the trimmed V and J ends, which lost 1 base and 4 bases, there was a span of 7 bases. The CDR3 spans 13 residues. CDR3 in DNA: TGTGCCATCAGTGAGTGGGGGGGCTATGGCTACACCTTC. It encodes CAISEWGGYGYTF.

Many counts were recorded for this clonotype. V usage is TRBV15 and J usage is TRBJ2-5; D not certain. Deletions cut 1 base from V and 0 bases from J, with 9 bases between. The CDR3 is 15 residues long. Germline loops: CDR1 LNHNV, CDR2 YYDKDF (reference sequence). In DNA form, the CDR3 reads TGTGCCACCAGCAGAGCTCCTGTGTACCAAGAGACCCAGTACTTC. Residues: CATSRAPVYQETQYF.

Ten or more counts support this clonotype. CDR3 nucleotides: TGTGCCAGCAGCTCCCCTCCTCAGGAGACCCAGTACTTC. Translation: CASSSPPQETQYF. This rearrangement joins TRBV5-6 to TRBJ2-5; D unclear. Looked up from germline, CDR1 is SGHDT and CDR2 is YYEEEE. Trimming took off 3 bases at V and 5 bases at J, with 11 bases between the two ends. This CDR3 spans 13 amino acids. The full variable domain, completed using reference TRBV5-6 and TRBJ2-5, is DAGVTQSPTHLIKTRGQQVTLRCSPKSGHDTVSWYQQALGQGPQFIFQYYEEEERQRGNFPDRFSGHQFPNYSSELNVNALLLGDSALYLCASSSPPQETQYFGPGTRLLVL.

This clonotype was seen many times. The chain has TRBV7-2 and TRBJ2-1; TRBD2 matches 8 bases. This CDR3 region has 15 residues. The germline V gene encodes CDR1 SGHTA and CDR2 FQGNSA. V dropped 1 base and J dropped 4; count of bases not matched to a gene: 3. This CDR3 reads CASSLDRGGYNEQFF. The CDR3 DNA follows: TGTGCCAGCAGCTTAGACCGGGGGGGGTACAATGAGCAGTTCTTC.

This clonotype was detected many times. The CDR3 here is CASRRPSMRGMAGNTIYF. In nucleotides, the CDR3 is TGTGCCAGCAGACGCCCTTCCATGAGGGGGATGGCTGGAAACACCATATATTTT. The V and J genes are TRBV6-6 and TRBJ1-3; D perhaps matches TRBD1 (6 bases). The V gene lost 6 bases and the J gene lost 2 bases, with 23 bases spanning the gap. The CDR3 totals 18 residues. Germline CDR1 is MNHNY and CDR2 is SVGAGI (reference sequence).

In this sample, this clonotype turned up many times. The chain recombines TRBV6-2 or TRBV6-3 with TRBJ2-3; 10 nucleotides agree with TRBD2. V dropped 3 bases and J dropped 8; count of bases not matched to a gene: 11. The CDR3 length is 16 residues. The germline gives CDR1 MNHEY, CDR2 SVGEGT. The CDR3 reads CASSYASGGRGSTQYF. CDR3 sequence (DNA): TGTGCCAGCAGTTATGCTAGCGGGGGCCGGGGATCTACGCAGTATTTT.

This clonotype was picked up many times. The chain uses TRBV10-3 and TRBJ2-2; D is ambiguous. The CDR3 is 12 residues long. With 7 bases removed from V and 1 base from J, the gap between germline ends came to 4 bases. The V gene's germline CDR1 is ENHRY and CDR2 SYGVKD. Written as DNA, the CDR3 is TGTGCCATCACCGGGAACACCGGGGAGCTGTTTTTT. This gives the protein CAITGNTGELFF.

At least ten counts were recorded for this clonotype. The chain employs TRBV7-9 and TRBJ2-3; D may be TRBD2 (6 bases). V lost 5 bases and J lost 0, with 15 bases in between. Germline CDR1 SEHNR, CDR2 FQNEAQ (reference sequence). The CDR3 sequence is 16 residues long. The CDR3: CASSRPGGASTDTQYF. The CDR3 coding sequence is TGTGCCAGCAGCCGCCCCGGGGGTGCTAGCACAGATACGCAGTATTTT. Complete variable domain (other parts from reference TRBV7-9 and TRBJ2-3): DTGVSQNPRHKITKRGQNVTFRCDPISEHNRLYWYRQTLGQGPEFLTYFQNEAQLEKSRLLSDRFSAERPKGSFSTLEIQRTEQGDSAMYLCASSRPGGASTDTQYFGPGTRLTVL.

This clonotype was observed at least ten times. This chain links TRBV7-3 with TRBJ2-7; a possible D gene is TRBD1 (5 bases). Germline V lookup: CDR1 SGHTA, CDR2 FQGTGA. The ends were cut back, 3 bases at V and 5 bases at J, with 11 bases in the middle. The CDR3 is made up of 13 amino acids. CDR3: CASSFWTLDEQYV. In nucleotides, the CDR3 is TGTGCCAGCAGCTTCTGGACATTAGACGAGCAGTACGTC.

This clonotype was detected many times. The genes are TRBV5-1 and TRBJ2-3; D uncertain. Germline assignment: CDR1 SGHRS and CDR2 YFSETQ. The CDR3 has 15 amino acids. V shed 4 bases and J shed 4 bases, with 16 bases lying between them. The CDR3: CASSRTGPWPDTQYF. Here the CDR3 DNA reads TGCGCCAGCAGCCGCACTGGGCCGTGGCCAGATACGCAGTATTTT.

This clonotype occurred many times. V usage is TRBV11-2 and J usage is TRBJ2-1; the D gene is possibly TRBD1 (5 bases). The CDR3 is made up of 15 amino acids. Trimming pared 1 base from V and 8 bases from J, leaving 15 bases between. CDR1 and CDR2 from the germline V gene are SGHAT and FQNNGV. This chain's CDR3 is CASSLVRGFVDEQFF. Here the CDR3 DNA reads TGTGCCAGCAGCTTAGTTAGGGGCTTTGTTGATGAGCAGTTCTTC.

This clonotype was observed at least ten times. The J gene is TRBJ2-7, the V gene TRBV4-3; 9 nucleotides line up with TRBD1. The ends lost 0 bases at V and 4 bases at J; junction bases unmatched: 4. Germline values: CDR1 LGHNA, CDR2 YSLEER. The CDR3 totals 15 residues. Here the CDR3 DNA reads TGCGCCAGCAGCCAAGATGGGACAGGGAGTTACGAGCAGTACTTC. It is translated as CASSQDGTGSYEQYF.

In this sample, this clonotype turned up many times. The chain recombines TRBV20-1 with TRBJ2-1; tentatively, D is TRBD2 (5 bases). This CDR3 spans 12 amino acids. Germline CDR1 is DFQATT and CDR2 is SNEGSKA (reference sequence). The germline V and J ends were trimmed by 1 base and 5 bases, with 6 bases remaining between them. The CDR3 sequence: CSARGADNEQFF. The CDR3, as DNA: TGCAGTGCTAGAGGAGCGGACAATGAGCAGTTCTTC.

This clonotype was seen repeatedly, ten times or more. V gene TRBV5-5 combines with J gene TRBJ2-1; TRBD1 agrees at 10 bases. The CDR3 extends over 15 amino acids. The germline V gene encodes CDR1 SGHKS and CDR2 YYEKEE (reference sequence). The junction had 10 bases not matched to a gene; V was cut back by 2 bases and J by 11 bases. The chain's CDR3 is CASSLLTGGVNKQFF. CDR3 nucleotides: TGTGCCAGCAGCTTATTGACAGGGGGCGTTAATAAGCAGTTCTTC. Filled out from reference TRBV5-5 and TRBJ2-1, the complete variable domain reads DAGVTQSPTHLIKTRGQQVTLRCSPISGHKSVSWYQQVLGQGPQFIFQYYEKEERGRGNFPDRFSARQFPNYSSELNVNALLLGDSALYLCASSLLTGGVNKQFFGPGTRLTVL.

The table lists this clonotype with many counts. V gene TRBV7-9 combines with J gene TRBJ1-2; D is perhaps TRBD1 (6 bases). The CDR3 covers 14 residues. Germline V gene data show CDR1 as SEHNR and CDR2 as FQNEAQ (reference sequence). The V end was cut by 3 bases, the J end by 6 bases, with 14 bases between. CDR3 in DNA: TGTGCCAGCAGCTTTCCGGGGGGGGCGGATGGCTACACCTTC. Amino acids: CASSFPGGADGYTF.

This clonotype was seen ten or more times. The V call is TRBV12-3 or TRBV12-4, the J call TRBJ2-1; 8 nucleotides align to TRBD1. The CDR3 consists of 15 residues. V was clipped by 5 bases and J by 0 bases; unmatched bases: 3. The CDR3 loop reads CASSGTGGSYNEQFF. In DNA form, the CDR3 reads TGTGCCAGCAGTGGGACAGGTGGCTCCTACAATGAGCAGTTCTTC.

This clonotype was seen many times. The V call is TRBV19, the J call TRBJ1-1; 11 bases map to TRBD1. Germline V gives CDR1 LNHDA, CDR2 SQIVND (reference sequence). Trimming at V came to 5 bases and at J to 5 bases, leaving 10 bases not matched to a gene. CDR3 length: 16 amino acids. In nucleotides, the CDR3 is TGTGCCAGTAGTTTCAACCCCGGGACAGGGGGGACTGAAGCTTTCTTT. This translates into CASSFNPGTGGTEAFF.

This clonotype has a count of ten or more. V is TRBV7-3 and J is TRBJ2-1; 12 nucleotides match TRBD2. The CDR3 has 15 amino acids. J lost 3 bases, V lost 5 bases, and 2 bases had no gene match. CDR1 is SGHTA and CDR2 is FQGTGA in the germline V gene. The DNA for the CDR3 is TGTGCCAGCAGCCTACTAGCGGGGGGCTACAATGAGCAGTTCTTC. Residues: CASSLLAGGYNEQFF.

Ten or more counts support this clonotype. This chain connects TRBV6-6 to TRBJ2-1, with TRBD2 matching 11 bases. This CDR3 spans 16 amino acids. V dropped 5 bases and J dropped 7; count of bases not matched to a gene: 10. Germline loops: CDR1 MNHNY, CDR2 SVGAGI (reference sequence). The CDR3 bases are TGTGCCAGCAGTGACAAGACTAGCGGGGAGCCGAATGAGCAGTTCTTC. Translation gives CASSDKTSGEPNEQFF.

This clonotype was counted at least ten times. This sequence joins TRBV7-2 and TRBJ2-5, with D possibly matching TRBD2 (7 bases). Germline-derived CDR1 and CDR2 are SGHTA and FQGNSA. Trimming removed 0 bases from V and 5 bases from J, with 13 bases in between. There are 15 residues in the CDR3. CDR3 sequence: CASSLAEGGVETQYF. CDR3 DNA sequence: TGTGCCAGCAGCTTAGCAGAGGGGGGGGTGGAGACCCAGTACTTC.

This clonotype was seen at least ten times. The rearrangement links TRBV10-3 to TRBJ2-3; 7 nucleotides align to TRBD1. Germline CDR1 reads ENHRY; CDR2 reads SYGVKD. V was pared by 7 bases and J by 3 bases, with 4 bases of the junction left unmatched. This CDR3 contains 13 residues. CDR3 sequence: CAIKGRGTDTQYF. The CDR3 DNA reads as TGTGCCATCAAGGGCAGGGGGACAGATACGCAGTATTTT.